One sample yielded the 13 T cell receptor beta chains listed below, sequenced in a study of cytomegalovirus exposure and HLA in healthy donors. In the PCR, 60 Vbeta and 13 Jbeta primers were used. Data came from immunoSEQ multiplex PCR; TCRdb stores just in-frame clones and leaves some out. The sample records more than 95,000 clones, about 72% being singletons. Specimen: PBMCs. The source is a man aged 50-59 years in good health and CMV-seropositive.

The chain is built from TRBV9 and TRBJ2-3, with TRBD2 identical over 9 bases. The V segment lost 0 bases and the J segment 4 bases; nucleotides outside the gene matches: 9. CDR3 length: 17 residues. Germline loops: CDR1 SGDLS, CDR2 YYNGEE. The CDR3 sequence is CASSVVGSGGYPDTQYF. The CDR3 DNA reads TGTGCCAGCAGCGTAGTAGGTAGCGGGGGATACCCAGATACGCAGTATTTT.

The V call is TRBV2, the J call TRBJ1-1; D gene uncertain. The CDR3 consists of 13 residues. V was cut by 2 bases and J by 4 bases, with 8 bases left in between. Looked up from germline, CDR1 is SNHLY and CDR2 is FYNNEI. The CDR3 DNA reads TGTGCCAGCAGTGAAAGCGTTGGCACTGAAGCTTTCTTT. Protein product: CASSESVGTEAFF.

The CDR3 nucleotides are TGTGCCAGCAGTCCGGGACAGCTAGCTAACTATGGCTACACCTTC. Translated: CASSPGQLANYGYTF. The rearrangement uses TRBV28 and TRBJ1-2; TRBD1 matches at 7 bases. The germline V gene has CDR1 MDHEN and CDR2 SYDVKM. The V segment lost 5 bases and the J segment 0 bases; nucleotides outside the gene matches: 6. The CDR3 has 15 amino acids.

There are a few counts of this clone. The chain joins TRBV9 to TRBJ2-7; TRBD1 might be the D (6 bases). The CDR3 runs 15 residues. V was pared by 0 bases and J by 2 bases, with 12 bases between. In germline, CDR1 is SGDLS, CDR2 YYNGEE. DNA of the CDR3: TGTGCCAGCAGCGTAGCCGGGACATTTCCCTACGAGCAGTACTTC. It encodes CASSVAGTFPYEQYF.

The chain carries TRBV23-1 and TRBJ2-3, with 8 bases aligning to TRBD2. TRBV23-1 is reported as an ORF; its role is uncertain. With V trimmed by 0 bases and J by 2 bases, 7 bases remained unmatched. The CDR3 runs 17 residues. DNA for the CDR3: TGCGCCAGCAGTCAATCATGGCTAGCGGGCCCCACAGATACGCAGTATTTT. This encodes CASSQSWLAGPTDTQYF.

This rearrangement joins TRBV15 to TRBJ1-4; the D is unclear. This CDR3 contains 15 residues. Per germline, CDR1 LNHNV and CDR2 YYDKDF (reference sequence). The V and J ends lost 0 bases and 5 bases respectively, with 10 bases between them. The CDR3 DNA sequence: TGTGCCACCAGCAGAGAACGGGGTGGGAATGAAAAACTGTTTTTT. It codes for CATSRERGGNEKLFF.

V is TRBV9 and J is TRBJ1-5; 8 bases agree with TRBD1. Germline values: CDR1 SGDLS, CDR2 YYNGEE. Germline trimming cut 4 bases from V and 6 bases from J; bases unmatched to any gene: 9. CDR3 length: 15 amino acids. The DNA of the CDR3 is TGTGCCAGCAGCCCCGAGACAGGGGCAGGTCAGCCCCAGCATTTT. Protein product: CASSPETGAGQPQHF.

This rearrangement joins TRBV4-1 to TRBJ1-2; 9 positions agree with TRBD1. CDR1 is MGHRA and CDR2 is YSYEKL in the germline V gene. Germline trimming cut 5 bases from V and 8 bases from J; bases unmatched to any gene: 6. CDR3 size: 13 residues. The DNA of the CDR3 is TGCGCCAGCAGCTGGGACAGGGCGCCGGGCTACACCTTC. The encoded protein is CASSWDRAPGYTF.

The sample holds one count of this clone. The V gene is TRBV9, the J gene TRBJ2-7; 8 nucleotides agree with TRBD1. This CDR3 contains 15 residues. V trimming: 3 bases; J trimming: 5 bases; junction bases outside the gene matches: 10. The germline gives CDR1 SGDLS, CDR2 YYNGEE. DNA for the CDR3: TGTGCCAGCAGCGCTCTGGGGGACAGGCGTGACGAGCAGTACTTC. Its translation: CASSALGDRRDEQYF.

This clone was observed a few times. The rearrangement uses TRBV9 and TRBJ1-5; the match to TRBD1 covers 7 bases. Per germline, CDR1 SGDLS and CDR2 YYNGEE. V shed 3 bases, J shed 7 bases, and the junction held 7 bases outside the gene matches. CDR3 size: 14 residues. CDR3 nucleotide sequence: TGTGCCAGCAGCGGAGCCCCAGGGGGGCAGCCCCAGCATTTT. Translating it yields CASSGAPGGQPQHF.

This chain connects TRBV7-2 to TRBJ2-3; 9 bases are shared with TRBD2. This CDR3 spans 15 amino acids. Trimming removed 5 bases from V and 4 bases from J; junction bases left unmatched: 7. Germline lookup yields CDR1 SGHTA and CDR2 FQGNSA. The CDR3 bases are TGTGCCAGCAGCCCTTGGGCGGGAGGGGCAGATACGCAGTATTTT. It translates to CASSPWAGGADTQYF.

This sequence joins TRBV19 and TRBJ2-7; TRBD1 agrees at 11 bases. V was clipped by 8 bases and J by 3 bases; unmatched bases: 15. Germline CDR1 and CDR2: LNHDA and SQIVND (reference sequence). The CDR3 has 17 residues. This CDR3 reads CASGAGGQGADYYEQYF. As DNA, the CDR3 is TGTGCCAGTGGAGCCGGAGGACAGGGGGCCGACTACTACGAGCAGTACTTC.

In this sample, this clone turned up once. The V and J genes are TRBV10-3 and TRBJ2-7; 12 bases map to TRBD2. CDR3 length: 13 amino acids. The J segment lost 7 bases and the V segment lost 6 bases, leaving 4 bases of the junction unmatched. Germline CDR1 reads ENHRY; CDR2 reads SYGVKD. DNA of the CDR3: TGTGCCATCAGACCGGGACTAGCGGGTGAGCAGTACTTC. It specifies CAIRPGLAGEQYF.